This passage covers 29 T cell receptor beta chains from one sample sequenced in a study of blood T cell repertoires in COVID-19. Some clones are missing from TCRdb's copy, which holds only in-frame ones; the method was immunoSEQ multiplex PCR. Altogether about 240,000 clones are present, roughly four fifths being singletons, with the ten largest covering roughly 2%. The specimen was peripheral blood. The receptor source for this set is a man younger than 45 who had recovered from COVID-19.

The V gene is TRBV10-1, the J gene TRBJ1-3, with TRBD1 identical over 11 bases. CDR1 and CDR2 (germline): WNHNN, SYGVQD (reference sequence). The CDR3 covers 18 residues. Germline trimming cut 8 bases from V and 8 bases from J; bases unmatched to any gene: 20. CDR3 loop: CASEFRTGGDGSGDTIYF. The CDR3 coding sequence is TGCGCCAGCGAATTCAGGACAGGGGGCGACGGATCTGGTGACACCATATATTTT.

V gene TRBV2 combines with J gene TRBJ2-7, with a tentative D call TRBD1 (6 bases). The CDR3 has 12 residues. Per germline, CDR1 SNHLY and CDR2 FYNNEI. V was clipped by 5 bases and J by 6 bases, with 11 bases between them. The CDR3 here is CASSPTGLEQYV. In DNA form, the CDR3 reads TGTGCCAGCAGTCCCACAGGGCTCGAGCAGTACGTC.

The CDR3 is CASSLGGTYNEQFF. The CDR3, as DNA: TGTGCCAGCAGCTTAGGCGGGACCTACAATGAGCAGTTCTTC. The chain has TRBV7-2 and TRBJ2-1; a weak D match, TRBD2 (6 bases). V was cut by 1 base and J by 2 bases, with 6 bases left in between. The CDR3 has 14 residues. CDR1 is SGHTA and CDR2 is FQGNSA in the germline V gene.

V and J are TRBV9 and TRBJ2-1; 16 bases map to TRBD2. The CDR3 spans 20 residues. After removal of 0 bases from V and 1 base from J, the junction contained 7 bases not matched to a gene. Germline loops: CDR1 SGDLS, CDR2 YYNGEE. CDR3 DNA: TGTGCCAGCAGCGTAGATGGGACTAGCGGGGGGGAGGTGTCCTACAATGAGCAGTTCTTC. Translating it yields CASSVDGTSGGEVSYNEQFF.

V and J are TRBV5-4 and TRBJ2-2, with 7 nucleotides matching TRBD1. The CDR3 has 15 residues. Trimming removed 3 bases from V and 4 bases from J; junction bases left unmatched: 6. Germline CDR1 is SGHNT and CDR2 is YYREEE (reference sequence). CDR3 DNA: TGTGCCAGCAGCTCTCCGGGACAGCTCACCGGGGAGCTGTTTTTT. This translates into CASSSPGQLTGELFF.

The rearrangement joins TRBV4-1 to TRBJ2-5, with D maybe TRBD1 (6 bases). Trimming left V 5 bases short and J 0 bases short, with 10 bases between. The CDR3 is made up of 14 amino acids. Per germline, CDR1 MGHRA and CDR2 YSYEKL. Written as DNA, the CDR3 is TGCGCCAGCAGCTGGACAGAGAACCAAGAGACCCAGTACTTC. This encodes CASSWTENQETQYF.

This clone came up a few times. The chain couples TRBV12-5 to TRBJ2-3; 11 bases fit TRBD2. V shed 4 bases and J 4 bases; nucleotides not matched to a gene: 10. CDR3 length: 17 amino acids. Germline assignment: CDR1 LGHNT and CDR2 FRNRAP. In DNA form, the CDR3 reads TGTGCTAGTGGTTCTAGCCGTAGCGGGGGGGCTCCAGATACGCAGTATTTT. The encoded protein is CASGSSRSGGAPDTQYF.

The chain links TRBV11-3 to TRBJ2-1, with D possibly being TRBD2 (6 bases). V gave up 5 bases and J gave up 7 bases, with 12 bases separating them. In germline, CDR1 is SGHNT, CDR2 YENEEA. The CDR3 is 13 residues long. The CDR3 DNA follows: TGTGCCAGCAGCCTTATGGGGGGTAATGAGCAGTTCTTC. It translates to CASSLMGGNEQFF.

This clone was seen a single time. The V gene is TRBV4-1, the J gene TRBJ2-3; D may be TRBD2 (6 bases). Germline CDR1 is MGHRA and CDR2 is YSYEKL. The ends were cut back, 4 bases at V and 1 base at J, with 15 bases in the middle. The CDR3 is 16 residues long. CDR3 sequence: CASSLRNSGGTDTQYF. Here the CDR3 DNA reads TGCGCCAGCAGCCTACGAAATAGCGGAGGCACAGATACGCAGTATTTT.

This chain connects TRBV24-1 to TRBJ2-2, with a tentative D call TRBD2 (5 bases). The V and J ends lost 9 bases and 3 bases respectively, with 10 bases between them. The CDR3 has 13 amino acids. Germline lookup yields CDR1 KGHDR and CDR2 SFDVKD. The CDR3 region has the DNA TGTGCCACCGAGGGCACCTACACCGGGGAGCTGTTTTTT. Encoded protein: CATEGTYTGELFF.

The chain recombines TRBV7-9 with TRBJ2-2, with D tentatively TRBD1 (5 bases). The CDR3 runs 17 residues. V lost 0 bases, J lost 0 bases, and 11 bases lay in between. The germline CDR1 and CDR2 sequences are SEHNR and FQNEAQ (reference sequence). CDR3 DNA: TGTGCCAGCAGCTTAGCATATAAGGGGTCGAACACCGGGGAGCTGTTTTTT. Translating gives CASSLAYKGSNTGELFF.

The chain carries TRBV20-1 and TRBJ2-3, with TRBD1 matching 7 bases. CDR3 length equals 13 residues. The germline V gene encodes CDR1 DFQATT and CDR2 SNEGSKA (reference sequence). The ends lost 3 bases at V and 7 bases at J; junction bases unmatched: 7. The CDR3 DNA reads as TGCAGTGCTAGTAGGGGGCTGGTAAATACGCAGTATTTT. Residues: CSASRGLVNTQYF.

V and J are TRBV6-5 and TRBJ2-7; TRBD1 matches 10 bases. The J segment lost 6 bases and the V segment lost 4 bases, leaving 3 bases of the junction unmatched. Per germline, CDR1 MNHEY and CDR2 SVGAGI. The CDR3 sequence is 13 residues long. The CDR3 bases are TGTGCCAGCAGTTTGACAGGGGGCCGCGAGCAGTACTTC. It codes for CASSLTGGREQYF.

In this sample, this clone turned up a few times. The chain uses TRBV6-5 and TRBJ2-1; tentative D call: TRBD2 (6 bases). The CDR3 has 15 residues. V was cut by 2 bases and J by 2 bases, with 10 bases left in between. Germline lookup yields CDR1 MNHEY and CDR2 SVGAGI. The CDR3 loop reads CASSYGGDPYNEQFF. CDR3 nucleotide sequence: TGTGCCAGCAGTTACGGAGGGGATCCCTACAATGAGCAGTTCTTC.

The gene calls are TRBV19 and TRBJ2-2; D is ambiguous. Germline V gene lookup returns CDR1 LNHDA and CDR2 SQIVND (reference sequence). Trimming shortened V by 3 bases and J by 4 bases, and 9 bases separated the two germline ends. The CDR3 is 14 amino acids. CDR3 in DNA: TGTGCCAGTAGTATCCACAGTGGCACCGGGGAGCTGTTTTTT. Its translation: CASSIHSGTGELFF.

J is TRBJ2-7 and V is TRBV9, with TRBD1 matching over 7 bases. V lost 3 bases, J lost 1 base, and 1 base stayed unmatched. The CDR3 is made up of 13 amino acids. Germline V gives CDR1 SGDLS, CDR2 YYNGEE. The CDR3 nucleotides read TGTGCCAGCAGCGCGACAGGGTCCTACGAGCAGTACGTC. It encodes CASSATGSYEQYV.

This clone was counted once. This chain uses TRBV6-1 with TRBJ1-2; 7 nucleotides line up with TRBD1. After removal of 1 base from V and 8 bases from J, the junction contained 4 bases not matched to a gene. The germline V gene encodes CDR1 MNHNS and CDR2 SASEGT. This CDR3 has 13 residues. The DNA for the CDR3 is TGTGCCAGCAGTGAAGTTAGGGGGCACGGCTACACCTTC. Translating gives CASSEVRGHGYTF.

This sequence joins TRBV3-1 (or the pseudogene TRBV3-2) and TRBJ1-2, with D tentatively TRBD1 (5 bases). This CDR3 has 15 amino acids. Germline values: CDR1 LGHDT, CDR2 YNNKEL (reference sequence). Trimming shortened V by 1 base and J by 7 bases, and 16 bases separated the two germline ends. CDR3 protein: CASSQGVQTGIGYTF. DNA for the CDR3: TGTGCCAGCAGCCAAGGGGTTCAAACAGGAATTGGCTACACCTTC.

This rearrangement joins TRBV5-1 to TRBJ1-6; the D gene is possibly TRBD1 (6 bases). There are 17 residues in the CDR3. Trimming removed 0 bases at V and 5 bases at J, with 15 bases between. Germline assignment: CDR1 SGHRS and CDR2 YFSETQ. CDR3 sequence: CASSLAPSGVNNSPLHF. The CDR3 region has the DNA TGCGCCAGCAGCTTGGCCCCCTCAGGGGTCAATAATTCACCCCTCCACTTT.

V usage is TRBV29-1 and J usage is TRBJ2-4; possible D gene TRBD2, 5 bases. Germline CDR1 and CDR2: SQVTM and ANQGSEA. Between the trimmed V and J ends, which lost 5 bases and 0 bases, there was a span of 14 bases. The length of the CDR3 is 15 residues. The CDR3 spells CSVTAGLLAKNIQYF. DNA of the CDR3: TGCAGCGTTACCGCGGGTCTTCTAGCCAAAAACATTCAGTACTTC.

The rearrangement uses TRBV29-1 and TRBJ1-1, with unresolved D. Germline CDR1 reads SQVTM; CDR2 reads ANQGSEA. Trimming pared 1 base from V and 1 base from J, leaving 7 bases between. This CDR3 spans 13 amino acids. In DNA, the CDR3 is TGCAGCGTTGAAGGGCAGGCGAACACTGAAGCTTTCTTT. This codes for CSVEGQANTEAFF.

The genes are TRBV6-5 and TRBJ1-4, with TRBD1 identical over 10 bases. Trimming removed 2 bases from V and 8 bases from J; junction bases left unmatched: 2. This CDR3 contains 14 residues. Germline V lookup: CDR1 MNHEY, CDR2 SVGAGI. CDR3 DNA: TGTGCCAGCAGTTACAGGGGACAGGGGGAAAAACTGTTTTTT. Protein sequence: CASSYRGQGEKLFF.

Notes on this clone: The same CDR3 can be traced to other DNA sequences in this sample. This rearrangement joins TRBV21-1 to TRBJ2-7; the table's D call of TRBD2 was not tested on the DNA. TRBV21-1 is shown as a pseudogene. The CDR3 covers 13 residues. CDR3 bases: TGTGCCATCCATTGGAGGGGGGGGGACGAGCAGTACGTC. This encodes CAIHWRGGDEQYV.

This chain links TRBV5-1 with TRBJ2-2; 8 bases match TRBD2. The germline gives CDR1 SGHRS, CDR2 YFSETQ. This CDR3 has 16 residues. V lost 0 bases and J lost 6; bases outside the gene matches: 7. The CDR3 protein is CASSLVSGGPPGELFF. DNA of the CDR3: TGCGCCAGCAGCTTGGTGTCGGGGGGGCCGCCCGGGGAGCTGTTTTTT.

The CDR3 nucleotides are TGTGCCAGCATTCCGGACTGGGCTAGGGTTGATACGCAGTATTTT. This codes for CASIPDWARVDTQYF. The chain carries TRBV2 and TRBJ2-3; D is possibly TRBD2 (5 bases). The V and J ends lost 7 bases and 6 bases respectively, with 20 bases between them. The CDR3 length is 15 residues. The germline V gene has CDR1 SNHLY and CDR2 FYNNEI.

The CDR3 DNA is TGTGCCAGCAGCCTCCGACGGGGTAACCAAGAGACCCAGTACTTC. Translating it yields CASSLRRGNQETQYF. The genes are TRBV7-9 and TRBJ2-5; D is possibly TRBD2 (5 bases). V was pared by 5 bases and J by 0 bases, with 13 bases between. Germline CDR1 reads SEHNR; CDR2 reads FQNEAQ (reference sequence). The CDR3 has 15 residues.

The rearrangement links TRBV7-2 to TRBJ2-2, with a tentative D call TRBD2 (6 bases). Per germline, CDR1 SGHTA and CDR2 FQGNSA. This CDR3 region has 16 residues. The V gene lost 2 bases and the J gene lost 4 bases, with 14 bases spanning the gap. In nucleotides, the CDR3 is TGTGCCAGCAGCTTACAGGCGGGGTGGGGCACCGGGGAGCTGTTTTTT. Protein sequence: CASSLQAGWGTGELFF. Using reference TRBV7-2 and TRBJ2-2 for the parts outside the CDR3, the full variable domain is GAGVSQSPSNKVTEKGKDVELRCDPISGHTALYWYRQSLGQGLEFLIYFQGNSAPDKSGLPSDRFSAERTGGSVSTLTIQRTQQEDSAVYLCASSLQAGWGTGELFFGEGSRLTVL.

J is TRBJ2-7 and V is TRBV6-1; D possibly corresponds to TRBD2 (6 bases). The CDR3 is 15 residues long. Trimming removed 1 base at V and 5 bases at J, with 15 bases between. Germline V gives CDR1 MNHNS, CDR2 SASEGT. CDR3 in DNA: TGTGCCAGCAGTGAAGAAGGGAGGAGTTACCACGAGCAGTACGTC. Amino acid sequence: CASSEEGRSYHEQYV.

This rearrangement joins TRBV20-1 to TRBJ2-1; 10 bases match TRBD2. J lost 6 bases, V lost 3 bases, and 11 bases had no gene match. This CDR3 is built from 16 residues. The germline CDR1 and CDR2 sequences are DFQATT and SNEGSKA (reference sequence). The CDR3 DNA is TGCAGTGCTAGTTCCCTCAGCGGGGGGGCCCGCAATGAGCAGTTCTTC. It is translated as CSASSLSGGARNEQFF.